The 11 T cell receptor beta chains presented below share a single source sample, sequenced in a study of T cells in Graves' hyperthyroidism and ophthalmopathy. RNA transcripts were the template for amplifying TCR beta CDR3 regions. HTBI primers were used for first-round RT-PCR of the TCR CDR3. MiXCR, applied by TCRdb to the multiplex PCR reads, yields one record per CDR3 protein. The sample carries around 450,000 distinct CDR3 sequences, about 13% recorded once. Sequences were obtained from blood. These receptors all stem from a woman younger than 30 with Graves' hyperthyroidism.

In this sample, this clonotype turned up many times. The chain combines TRBV28 with TRBJ1-1; D is possibly TRBD1 (5 bases). CDR3 length: 13 residues. V lost 4 bases and J lost 5, with 11 bases in between. Per germline, CDR1 MDHEN and CDR2 SYDVKM. CDR3 DNA sequence: TGTGCCAGCAGTTCAGGGAGGGATACTGAAGCTTTCTTT. Translation: CASSSGRDTEAFF.

With regard to this clonotype: No conserved phenylalanine or tryptophan ends this CDR3, so it is likely a read error. This chain uses TRBV28 with TRBJ2-5; D possibly corresponds to TRBD2 (5 bases). Germline V gives CDR1 MDHEN, CDR2 SYDVKM. V was clipped by 2 bases and J by 4 bases, with 5 bases between them. The CDR3 is made up of 12 amino acids. As DNA, the CDR3 is TGTGCCAGCAGTTTAGCGGGAGAGACCCAGTACCTC. It codes for CASSLAGETQYL.

This clonotype was recorded at least ten times. The chain recombines TRBV11-2 with TRBJ2-7; D might be TRBD2 (5 bases). This CDR3 has 13 residues. The V and J ends lost 0 bases and 6 bases respectively, with 9 bases between them. Germline CDR1 SGHAT, CDR2 FQNNGV. The CDR3 loop is CASSLESSGEQYF. The CDR3 DNA sequence: TGTGCCAGCAGCTTAGAGTCCAGCGGCGAGCAGTACTTC.

This clonotype was recorded many times. The genes are TRBV12-3 or TRBV12-4 and TRBJ1-5; D call uncertain. The V end was cut by 6 bases, the J end by 7 bases, with 10 bases between. CDR3 length: 12 residues. CDR3 nucleotide sequence: TGTGCCAGCAGCCCGAACATGCAGCCCCAGCATTTT. This sequence encodes CASSPNMQPQHF.

This clonotype was seen a few times. This chain joins TRBV30 and TRBJ1-1; D perhaps matches TRBD1 (5 bases). Looked up from germline, CDR1 is GTSNPN and CDR2 is SVGIG (reference sequence). Trimming pared 0 bases from V and 5 bases from J, leaving 13 bases between. The CDR3 loop spans 14 amino acids. In DNA, the CDR3 is TGTGCCTGGAGTGTTCTCCAAAGGGGTACTGAAGCTTTCTTT. It codes for CAWSVLQRGTEAFF. Looking up the rest from reference TRBV30 and TRBJ1-1 gives the full variable domain: SQTIHQWPATLVQPVGSPLSLECTVEGTSNPNLYWYRQAAGRGLQLLFYSVGIGQISSEVPQNLSASRPQDRQFILSSKKLLLSDSGFYLCAWSVLQRGTEAFFGQGTRLTVV.

This clonotype was seen at least ten times. This rearrangement joins TRBV3-1 to TRBJ1-6, with 9 positions matching TRBD1. Trimming removed 0 bases from V and 7 bases from J; junction bases left unmatched: 1. The CDR3 spans 15 residues. Germline V CDR1 and CDR2: LGHDT, YNNKEL (reference sequence). In DNA, the CDR3 is TGTGCCAGCAGCCAAGATACAGGGGGCAATTCACCCCTCCACTTT. It codes for CASSQDTGGNSPLHF.

The chain uses TRBV20-1 and TRBJ2-5, with TRBD1 matching over 7 bases. The CDR3 extends over 13 amino acids. Per germline, CDR1 DFQATT and CDR2 SNEGSKA (reference sequence). V was clipped by 4 bases and J by 4 bases; unmatched bases: 6. The CDR3, as DNA: TGCAGTGCTATAAAAGGGGGCAGAGAGACCCAGTACTTC. Its translation is CSAIKGGRETQYF.

The J gene is TRBJ1-1, the V gene TRBV11-2; 10 bases match TRBD1. Germline CDR1 reads SGHAT; CDR2 reads FQNNGV. The CDR3 totals 14 residues. V shed 5 bases and J 7 bases; nucleotides not matched to a gene: 7. In DNA, the CDR3 is TGTGCCAGCAGCGGTGACAGGGGGCGGGTTGAAGCTTTCTTT. Its protein product is CASSGDRGRVEAFF.

The CDR3 is CASRAGTQPQHF. The CDR3 DNA sequence: TGTGCCAGTAGAGCAGGGACGCAGCCCCAGCATTTT. The rearrangement uses TRBV19 and TRBJ1-5, with D possibly matching TRBD1 (5 bases). The germline V gene encodes CDR1 LNHDA and CDR2 SQIVND (reference sequence). The CDR3 sequence is 12 residues long. V dropped 6 bases and J dropped 7 bases, with 10 bases sitting between them. Full variable domain (missing parts from reference TRBV19 and TRBJ1-5): DGGITQSPKYLFRKEGQNVTLSCEQNLNHDAMYWYRQDPGQGLRLIYYSQIVNDFQKGDIAEGYSVSREKKESFPLTVTSAQKNPTAFYLCASRAGTQPQHFGDGTRLSIL.

The chain carries TRBV13 and TRBJ2-1, with TRBD2 identical over 7 bases. With V trimmed by 3 bases and J by 4 bases, 15 bases remained unmatched. The CDR3 is 18 amino acids. CDR1 and CDR2 from the germline V gene are PRHDT and FYEKMQ (reference sequence). The CDR3 spells CASSFTSETRLGYNEQFF. In nucleotides, the CDR3 is TGTGCCAGCAGCTTCACTAGCGAGACGCGTCTCGGGTACAATGAGCAGTTCTTC.

Ten or more counts support this clonotype. The gene calls are TRBV7-3 and TRBJ2-1; 9 positions match TRBD1. The germline gives CDR1 SGHTA, CDR2 FQGTGA. The CDR3 is 14 amino acids. V lost 5 bases, J lost 5 bases, and 4 bases stayed unmatched. In DNA form, the CDR3 reads TGTGCCAGCAGCCCCGGGACAGGGAACAATGAGCAGTTCTTC. Protein product: CASSPGTGNNEQFF. Complete variable domain (other parts from reference TRBV7-3 and TRBJ2-1): GAGVSQTPSNKVTEKGKYVELRCDPISGHTALYWYRQSLGQGPEFLIYFQGTGAADDSGLPNDRFFAVRPEGSVSTLKIQRTERGDSAVYLCASSPGTGNNEQFFGPGTRLTVL.